This T cell receptor (beta chain) came from a study of blood T cell repertoires in COVID-19. Study in general: COVID-19 samples from acute and convalescent phases originated in the United States, Italy and Spain. PBMCs, B-cell-depleted T cells, or T cells provided the cDNA or gDNA that made up the material.

Per the original data handling: Researchers report that nucleated cell counts were estimated from reference gene primer amplification. The assay was immunoSEQ multiplex PCR, and TCRdb's table has in-frame clones only and misses some. Clone size and V and J calls were adopted from that table, with D and trimming inferred from the DNA. The sample holds some 38,000 clones, 75% to 90% seen once. This CDR3 comprises 15 residues. Germline CDR1 and CDR2: MNHEY and SVGAGI. Trimming cost V 6 bases and J 3 bases, with 14 bases left between them. The chain couples TRBV6-5 to TRBJ1-4, with TRBD1 as a possible D gene (6 bases). The sample comprised peripheral blood. This sequence was found in a man in his sixties with active or convalescent COVID-19. In nucleotides, the CDR3 is TGTGCCAGCAGAGGGACATTCGGTGCTAATGAAAAACTGTTTTTT. It codes for CASRGTFGANEKLFF.